A single sample gave rise to the 18 T cell receptor beta chains below, sequenced in a study of early T cells in non-severe SARS-CoV-2 infection. MiXCR, run by TCRdb on the 5' RACE reads, gives a single entry per CDR3 protein. The data show about 40,000 distinct CDR3 sequences, over 4% seen once. The specimen sequenced was whole blood. The receptors were gathered from an adult who was a healthcare worker with PCR-confirmed SARS-CoV-2 infection or an uninfected control (not recorded which).

The gene calls are TRBV20-1 and TRBJ2-7, with TRBD2 matching 14 bases. Germline assignment: CDR1 DFQATT and CDR2 SNEGSKA (reference sequence). V lost 3 bases, J lost 2 bases, and 3 bases stayed unmatched. This CDR3 comprises 15 residues. CDR3 in DNA: TGCAGTGCTAGGGGGACTAGCGGGGGCCCCTACGAGCAGTACTTC. Its translation: CSARGTSGGPYEQYF.

V is TRBV7-9 and J is TRBJ2-3; D not certain. This CDR3 has 15 residues. Germline V gene sequence: CDR1 SEHNR, CDR2 FQNEAQ (reference sequence). The germline V and J ends were trimmed by 5 bases and 2 bases, with 14 bases remaining between them. CDR3: CASSQDGLPTDTQYF. CDR3 nucleotide sequence: TGTGCCAGCAGCCAGGACGGGCTGCCCACAGATACGCAGTATTTT.

This sequence joins TRBV10-3 and TRBJ2-7, with TRBD1 matching 8 bases. J gave up 5 bases and V 0 bases, and 6 bases lay outside the gene matches. Germline values: CDR1 ENHRY, CDR2 SYGVKD. The CDR3 covers 15 residues. The CDR3 DNA reads as TGTGCCATCAGTGAGTCCTTCATGACAGGGGACGAGCAGTACTTC. Translation: CAISESFMTGDEQYF.

On this clonotype: This may arise from a read error, as a much more abundant clone is one base away. The chain links TRBV10-3 to TRBJ2-3; 8 bases map to TRBD2. This CDR3 is built from 15 residues. Germline loops: CDR1 ENHRY, CDR2 SYGVKD. Germline trimming cut 0 bases from V and 3 bases from J; bases unmatched to any gene: 2. DNA of the CDR3: TGTGCCATCAGTGAGTCCTGCGGGGGGACAGATACGCAGTATTTT. Residues: CAISESCGGTDTQYF.

This clonotype came up a few times. The J gene is TRBJ2-7, the V gene TRBV5-1, with D possibly TRBD2 on 6 matching bases. Trimming removed 2 bases from V and 5 bases from J, with 14 bases in between. Germline V gene lookup returns CDR1 SGHRS and CDR2 YFSETQ. CDR3 length: 14 amino acids. The CDR3 region is CASSLVGGTHEQYF. The CDR3 DNA reads TGCGCCAGCAGCTTAGTTGGCGGGACCCACGAGCAGTACTTC.

The chain recombines TRBV12-3 or TRBV12-4 with TRBJ2-2; D gene uncertain. The CDR3 consists of 12 residues. The V end was cut by 3 bases, the J end by 2 bases, with 1 base between. The CDR3 DNA reads as TGTGCCAGCAGTTTCAACACCGGGGAGCTGTTTTTT. It codes for CASSFNTGELFF.

In this sample, this clonotype turned up a few times. J is TRBJ2-7 and V is TRBV7-9; the match to TRBD1 covers 9 bases. J gave up 2 bases and V 2 bases, and 1 base lay outside the gene matches. Germline lookup yields CDR1 SEHNR and CDR2 FQNEAQ (reference sequence). This CDR3 region has 14 residues. CDR3 region: CASSLRDRAYEQYF. Written as DNA, the CDR3 is TGTGCCAGCAGCTTACGGGACAGGGCCTACGAGCAGTACTTC.

The chain uses TRBV5-4 and TRBJ2-7; the match to TRBD1 covers 7 bases. CDR1 and CDR2 (germline): SGHNT, YYREEE (reference sequence). With V trimmed by 4 bases and J by 2 bases, 9 bases remained unmatched. The CDR3 runs to 15 residues. The CDR3: CASSPGTATTYEQYF. CDR3 DNA: TGTGCCAGCAGCCCCGGGACAGCTACTACCTACGAGCAGTACTTC. The full variable domain, completed using reference TRBV5-4 and TRBJ2-7, is ETGVTQSPTHLIKTRGQQVTLRCSSQSGHNTVSWYQQALGQGPQFIFQYYREEENGRGNFPPRFSGLQFPNYSSELNVNALELDDSALYLCASSPGTATTYEQYFGPGTRLTVT.

This clonotype occurred many times. V gene TRBV7-9 combines with J gene TRBJ1-5; tentative D call: TRBD1 (5 bases). The CDR3 has 18 residues. V shed 4 bases and J shed 0 bases, with 19 bases lying between them. Germline V gives CDR1 SEHNR, CDR2 FQNEAQ (reference sequence). The CDR3 coding sequence is TGTGCCAGCAGCTACGGGACCGAGAGGGGATATAGCAATCAGCCCCAGCATTTT. The encoded protein is CASSYGTERGYSNQPQHF.

There are many counts of this clonotype. The chain is built from TRBV30 and TRBJ2-3; maybe TRBD2 (6 bases). The CDR3 covers 13 residues. In germline, CDR1 is GTSNPN, CDR2 SVGIG (reference sequence). Deletions cut 0 bases from V and 4 bases from J, with 8 bases between. CDR3 nucleotides: TGTGCCTGGAGTGTCGGGGGACCAGATACGCAGTATTTT. This gives the protein CAWSVGGPDTQYF.

In its sample, this clonotype was seen a few times. This chain joins TRBV18 and TRBJ2-2; perhaps TRBD1 as D (6 bases). This CDR3 is 15 amino acids long. V was clipped by 4 bases and J by 1 base, with 10 bases between them. CDR1 and CDR2 (germline): KGHSH, LQKENI. CDR3 coding DNA: TGTGCCAGCTCACACAGGGATCAGAACACCGGGGAGCTGTTTTTT. Its protein product is CASSHRDQNTGELFF. Based on the CDR3 plus reference TRBV18 and TRBJ2-2, the full variable domain is NAGVMQNPRHLVRRRGQEARLRCSPMKGHSHVYWYRQLPEEGLKFMVYLQKENIIDESGMPKERFSAEFPKEGPSILRIQQVVRGDSAAYFCASSHRDQNTGELFFGEGSRLTVL.

This clonotype was seen repeatedly, ten times or more. The chain couples TRBV6-6 to TRBJ2-5, with 9 bases matching TRBD2. The CDR3 contains 15 residues. CDR1 and CDR2 (germline): MNHNY, SVGAGI (reference sequence). Losses at the gene ends were 7 bases for V and 5 bases for J; bases not matched to a gene: 11. For the CDR3, the DNA is TGTGCCAGCATCCTTGGCGGGGGGGCAGTGGAGACCCAGTACTTC. Translated, it gives CASILGGGAVETQYF.

Many counts were recorded for this clonotype. The chain recombines TRBV5-8 with TRBJ2-7; 10 bases are shared with TRBD2. Germline trimming cut 0 bases from V and 0 bases from J; bases unmatched to any gene: 9. Germline-derived CDR1 and CDR2 are SGHTS and YDEGEE. CDR3 length equals 18 residues. CDR3 amino acids: CASSLALAGDLSSYEQYF. In DNA form, the CDR3 reads TGTGCCAGCAGCTTGGCTCTAGCGGGAGACCTCAGCTCCTACGAGCAGTACTTC.

This clonotype was counted ten times or more. This chain connects TRBV29-1 to TRBJ2-5; D perhaps matches TRBD1 (6 bases). From germline, CDR1 is SQVTM and CDR2 ANQGSEA. The CDR3 covers 13 residues. Between the trimmed V and J ends, which lost 8 bases and 2 bases, there was a span of 15 bases. The CDR3 coding sequence is TGCAGCTTATTAGAACAGGGTCAAGAGACCCAGTACTTC. Translation: CSLLEQGQETQYF.

The chain links TRBV2 to TRBJ2-3; no clear D gene. Germline V CDR1 and CDR2: SNHLY, FYNNEI. Deletions cut 6 bases from V and 6 bases from J, with 22 bases between. This CDR3 is built from 16 residues. CDR3 amino acids: CASSLIELVSVDTQYF. CDR3 coding DNA: TGTGCCAGCAGCTTAATAGAACTTGTATCTGTGGATACGCAGTATTTT.

This clonotype has a count of ten or more. The rearrangement uses TRBV2 and TRBJ1-6, with a tentative D call TRBD1 (5 bases). This CDR3 comprises 14 residues. CDR1 SNHLY and CDR2 FYNNEI come from the germline V gene. V dropped 7 bases and J dropped 4 bases, with 11 bases sitting between them. In DNA form, the CDR3 reads TGTGCCAGCACCCGGGACCGGTATAATTCACCCCTCCACTTT. Residues: CASTRDRYNSPLHF.

The chain is built from TRBV11-2 and TRBJ2-7; 10 nucleotides agree with TRBD1. Germline loops: CDR1 SGHAT, CDR2 FQNNGV. CDR3 length equals 13 residues. With V trimmed by 3 bases and J by 6 bases, 2 bases remained unmatched. In nucleotides, the CDR3 is TGTGCCAGCAGCTTTCGGACAGGGGGCGAGCAGTACTTC. Translation gives CASSFRTGGEQYF. The full variable domain, completed using reference TRBV11-2 and TRBJ2-7, is EAGVAQSPRYKIIEKRQSVAFWCNPISGHATLYWYQQILGQGPKLLIQFQNNGVVDDSQLPKDRFSAERLKGVDSTLKIQPAKLEDSAVYLCASSFRTGGEQYFGPGTRLTVT.

Ten or more counts support this clonotype. This chain uses TRBV5-4 with TRBJ2-2; D not resolved. This CDR3 comprises 12 residues. Trimming took 2 bases from V and 6 from J, leaving 5 bases between them. Germline CDR1 reads SGHNT; CDR2 reads YYREEE (reference sequence). The CDR3 loop reads CASSFGPGELFF. The CDR3 DNA reads TGTGCCAGCAGCTTCGGCCCCGGGGAGCTGTTTTTT.